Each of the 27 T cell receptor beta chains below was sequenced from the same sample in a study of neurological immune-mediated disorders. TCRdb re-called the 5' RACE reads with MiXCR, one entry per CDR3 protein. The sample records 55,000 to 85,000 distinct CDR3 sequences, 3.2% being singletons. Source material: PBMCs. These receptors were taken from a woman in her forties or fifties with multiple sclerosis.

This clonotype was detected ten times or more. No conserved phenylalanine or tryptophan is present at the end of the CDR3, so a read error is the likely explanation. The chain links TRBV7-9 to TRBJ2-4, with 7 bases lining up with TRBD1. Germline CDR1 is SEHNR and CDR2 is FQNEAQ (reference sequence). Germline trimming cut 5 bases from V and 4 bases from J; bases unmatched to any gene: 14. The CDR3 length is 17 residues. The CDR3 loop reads CASSPPVEGAFKNIQYC. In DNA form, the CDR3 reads TGTGCCAGCAGCCCACCCGTAGAGGGGGCCTTTAAAAACATTCAGTACTGC.

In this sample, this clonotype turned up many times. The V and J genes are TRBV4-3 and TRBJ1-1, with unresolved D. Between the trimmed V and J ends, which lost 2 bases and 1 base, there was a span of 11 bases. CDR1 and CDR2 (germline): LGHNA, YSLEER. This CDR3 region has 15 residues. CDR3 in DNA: TGCGCCAGCAGCCAAACCCGGGCCTCGAACACTGAAGCTTTCTTT. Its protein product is CASSQTRASNTEAFF.

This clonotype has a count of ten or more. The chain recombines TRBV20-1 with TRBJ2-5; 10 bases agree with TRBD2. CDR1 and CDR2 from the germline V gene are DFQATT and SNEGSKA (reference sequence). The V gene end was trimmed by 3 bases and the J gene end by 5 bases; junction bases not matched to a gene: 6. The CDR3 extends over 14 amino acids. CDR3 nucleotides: TGCAGTGCTAGCCCAAGCGGGGGGGTGGAGACCCAGTACTTC. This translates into CSASPSGGVETQYF.

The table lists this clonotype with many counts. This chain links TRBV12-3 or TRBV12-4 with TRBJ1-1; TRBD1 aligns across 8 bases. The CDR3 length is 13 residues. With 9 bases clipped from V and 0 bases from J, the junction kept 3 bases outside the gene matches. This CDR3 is CASRDRLNTEAFF. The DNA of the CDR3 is TGTGCCAGTCGGGACAGGTTGAACACTGAAGCTTTCTTT.

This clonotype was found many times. The CDR3 loop is CASSLPLSGRLDNEQFF. The CDR3 nucleotides are TGTGCCAGCAGCCTACCTCTTAGCGGGAGGCTTGACAATGAGCAGTTCTTC. The V call is TRBV7-9, the J call TRBJ2-1, with 10 bases that match TRBD2. V shed 5 bases, J shed 5 bases, and the junction held 12 bases outside the gene matches. CDR3 length: 17 amino acids. Per the germline V gene, CDR1 is SEHNR and CDR2 is FQNEAQ (reference sequence).

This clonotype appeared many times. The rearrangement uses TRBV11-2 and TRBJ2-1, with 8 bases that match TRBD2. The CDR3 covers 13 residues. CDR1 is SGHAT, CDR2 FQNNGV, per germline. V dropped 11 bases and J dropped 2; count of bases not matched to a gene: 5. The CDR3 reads CASRGGPYNEQFF. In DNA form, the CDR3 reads TGTGCCTCCCGGGGGGGCCCCTACAATGAGCAGTTCTTC.

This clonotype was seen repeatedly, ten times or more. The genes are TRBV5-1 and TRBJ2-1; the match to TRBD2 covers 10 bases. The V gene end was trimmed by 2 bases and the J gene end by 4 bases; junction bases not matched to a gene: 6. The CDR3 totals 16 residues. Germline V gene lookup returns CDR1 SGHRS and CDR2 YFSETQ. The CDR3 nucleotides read TGCGCCAGCAGCTTAGGAGCGGGAGGGGTTTACAATGAGCAGTTCTTC. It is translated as CASSLGAGGVYNEQFF.

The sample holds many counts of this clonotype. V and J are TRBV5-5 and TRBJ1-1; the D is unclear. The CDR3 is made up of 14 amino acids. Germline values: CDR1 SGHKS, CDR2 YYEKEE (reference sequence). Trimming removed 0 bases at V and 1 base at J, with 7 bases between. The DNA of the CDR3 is TGTGCCAGCAGCTTGGGGCACCGGAACACTGAAGCTTTCTTT. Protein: CASSLGHRNTEAFF.

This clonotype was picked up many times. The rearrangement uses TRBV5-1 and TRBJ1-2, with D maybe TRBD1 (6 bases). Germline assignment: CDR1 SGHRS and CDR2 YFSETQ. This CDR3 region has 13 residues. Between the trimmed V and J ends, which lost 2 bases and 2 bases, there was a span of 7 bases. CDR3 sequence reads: CASSFGTNYGYTF. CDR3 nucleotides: TGCGCCAGCAGCTTCGGGACAAACTATGGCTACACCTTC.

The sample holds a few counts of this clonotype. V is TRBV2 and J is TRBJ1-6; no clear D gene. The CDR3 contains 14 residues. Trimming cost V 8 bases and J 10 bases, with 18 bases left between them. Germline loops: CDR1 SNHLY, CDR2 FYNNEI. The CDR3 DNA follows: TGTGCCAGCCGACCGGCTCGGGGAAACTCACCCCTCCACTTT. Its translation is CASRPARGNSPLHF.

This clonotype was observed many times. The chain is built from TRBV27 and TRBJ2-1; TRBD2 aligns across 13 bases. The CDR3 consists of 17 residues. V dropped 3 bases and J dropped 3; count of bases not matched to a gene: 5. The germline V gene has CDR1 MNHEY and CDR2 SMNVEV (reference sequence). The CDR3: CASSFTGTSGVYNEQFF. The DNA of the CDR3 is TGTGCCAGCAGTTTCACTGGGACTAGCGGGGTCTACAATGAGCAGTTCTTC.

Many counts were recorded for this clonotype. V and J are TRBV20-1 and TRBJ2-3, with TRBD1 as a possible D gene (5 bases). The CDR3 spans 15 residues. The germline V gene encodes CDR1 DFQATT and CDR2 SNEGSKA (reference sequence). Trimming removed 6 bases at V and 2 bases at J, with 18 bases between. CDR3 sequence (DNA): TGCAGTGCCCCATCCGGGCAGGGTTTCACAGATACGCAGTATTTT. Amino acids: CSAPSGQGFTDTQYF.

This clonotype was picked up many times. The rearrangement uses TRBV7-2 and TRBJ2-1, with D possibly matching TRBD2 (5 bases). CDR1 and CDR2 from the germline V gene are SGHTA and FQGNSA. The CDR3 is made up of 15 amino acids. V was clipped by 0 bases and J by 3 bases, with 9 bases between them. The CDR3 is CASSLASAFYNEQFF. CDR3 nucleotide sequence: TGTGCCAGCAGCTTAGCTAGCGCCTTCTACAATGAGCAGTTCTTC.

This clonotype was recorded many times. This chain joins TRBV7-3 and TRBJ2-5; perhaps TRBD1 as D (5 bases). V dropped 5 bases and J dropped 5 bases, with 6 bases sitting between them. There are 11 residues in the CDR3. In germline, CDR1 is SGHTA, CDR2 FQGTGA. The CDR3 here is CASSKGETQYF. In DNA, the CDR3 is TGTGCCAGCAGCAAGGGGGAGACCCAGTACTTC.

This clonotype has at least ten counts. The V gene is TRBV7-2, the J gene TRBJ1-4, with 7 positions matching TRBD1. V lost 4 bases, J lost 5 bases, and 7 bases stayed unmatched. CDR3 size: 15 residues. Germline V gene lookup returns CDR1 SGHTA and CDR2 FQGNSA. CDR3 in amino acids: CASSSNRGNNEKLFF. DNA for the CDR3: TGTGCCAGCAGCTCCAACAGGGGAAACAATGAAAAACTGTTTTTT.

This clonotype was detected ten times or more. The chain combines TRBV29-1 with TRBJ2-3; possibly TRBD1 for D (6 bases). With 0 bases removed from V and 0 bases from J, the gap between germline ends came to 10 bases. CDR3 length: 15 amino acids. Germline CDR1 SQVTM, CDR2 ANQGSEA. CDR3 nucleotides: TGCAGCGTTGAAGACAGGGGACGCAGCACAGATACGCAGTATTTT. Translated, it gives CSVEDRGRSTDTQYF.

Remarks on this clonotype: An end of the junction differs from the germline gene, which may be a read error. DNA for the CDR3: TGCAGTGCTAGGGGGGGTTCAACCCTCAACTTT. Protein product: CSARGGSTLNF. The chain employs TRBV20-1 and TRBJ1-6; D is possibly TRBD1 (5 bases). CDR3 length equals 11 residues. In germline, CDR1 is DFQATT, CDR2 SNEGSKA (reference sequence).

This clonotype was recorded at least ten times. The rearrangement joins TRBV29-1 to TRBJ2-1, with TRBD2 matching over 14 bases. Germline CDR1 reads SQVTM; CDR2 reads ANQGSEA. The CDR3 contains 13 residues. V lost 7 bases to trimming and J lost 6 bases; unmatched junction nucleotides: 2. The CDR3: CSAGTSGGNEQFF. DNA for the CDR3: TGCAGCGCCGGGACTAGCGGGGGCAATGAGCAGTTCTTC.

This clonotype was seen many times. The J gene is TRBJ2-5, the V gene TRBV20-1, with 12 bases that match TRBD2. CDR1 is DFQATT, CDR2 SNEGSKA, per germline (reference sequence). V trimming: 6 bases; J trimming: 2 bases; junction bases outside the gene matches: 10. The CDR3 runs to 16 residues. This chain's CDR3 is CSARLAGVILQETQYF. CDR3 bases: TGCAGTGCGAGACTAGCGGGGGTGATCCTACAAGAGACCCAGTACTTC.

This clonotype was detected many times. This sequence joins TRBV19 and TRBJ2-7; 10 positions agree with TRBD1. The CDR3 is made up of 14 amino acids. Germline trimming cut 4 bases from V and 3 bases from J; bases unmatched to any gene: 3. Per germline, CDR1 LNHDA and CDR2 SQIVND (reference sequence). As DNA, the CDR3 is TGTGCCAGTAGTACATGGACAGGGGGCTACGAGCAGTACTTC. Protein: CASSTWTGGYEQYF.

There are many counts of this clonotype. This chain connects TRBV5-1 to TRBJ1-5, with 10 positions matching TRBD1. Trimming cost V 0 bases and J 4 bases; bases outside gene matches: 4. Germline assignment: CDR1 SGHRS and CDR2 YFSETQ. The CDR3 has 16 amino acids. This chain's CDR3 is CASSLGVGQGNQPQHF. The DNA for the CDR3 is TGCGCCAGCAGCTTGGGAGTGGGACAGGGGAATCAGCCCCAGCATTTT.

CDR3 region: CASSPRSRTPYNEQFF. As DNA, the CDR3 is TGTGCCAGCTCACCAAGGTCACGGACCCCCTACAATGAGCAGTTCTTC. The V gene is TRBV18, the J gene TRBJ2-1; no clear D. The CDR3 loop spans 16 amino acids. V shed 2 bases and J shed 2 bases, with 13 bases lying between them. Germline V gene lookup returns CDR1 KGHSH and CDR2 LQKENI. The full variable domain, in which reference TRBV18 and TRBJ2-1 provide the parts outside the CDR3, is NAGVMQNPRHLVRRRGQEARLRCSPMKGHSHVYWYRQLPEEGLKFMVYLQKENIIDESGMPKERFSAEFPKEGPSILRIQQVVRGDSAAYFCASSPRSRTPYNEQFFGPGTRLTVL.

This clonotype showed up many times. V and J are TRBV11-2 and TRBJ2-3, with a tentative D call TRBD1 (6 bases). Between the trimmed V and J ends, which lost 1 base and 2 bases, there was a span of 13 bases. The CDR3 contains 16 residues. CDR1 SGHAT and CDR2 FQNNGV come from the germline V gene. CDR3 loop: CASSLVGGQLTDTQYF. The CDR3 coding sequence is TGTGCCAGCAGCTTAGTCGGAGGACAGCTCACAGATACGCAGTATTTT. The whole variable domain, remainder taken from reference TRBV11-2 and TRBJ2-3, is EAGVAQSPRYKIIEKRQSVAFWCNPISGHATLYWYQQILGQGPKLLIQFQNNGVVDDSQLPKDRFSAERLKGVDSTLKIQPAKLEDSAVYLCASSLVGGQLTDTQYFGPGTRLTVL.

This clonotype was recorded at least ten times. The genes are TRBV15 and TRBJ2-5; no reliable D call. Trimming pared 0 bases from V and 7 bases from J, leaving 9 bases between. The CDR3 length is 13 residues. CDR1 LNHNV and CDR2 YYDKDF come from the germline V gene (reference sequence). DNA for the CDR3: TGTGCCACCAGCAGAGACGTATCGCCGACCCAGTACTTC. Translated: CATSRDVSPTQYF.

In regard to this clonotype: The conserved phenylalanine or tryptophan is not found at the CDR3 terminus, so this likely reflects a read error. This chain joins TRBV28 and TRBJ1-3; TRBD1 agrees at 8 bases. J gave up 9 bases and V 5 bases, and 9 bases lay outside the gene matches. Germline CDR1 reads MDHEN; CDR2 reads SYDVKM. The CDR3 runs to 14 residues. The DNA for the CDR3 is TGTGCCAGCAGTCCCTCGGACAGGGAAAGCACCATATATATT. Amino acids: CASSPSDRESTIYI.

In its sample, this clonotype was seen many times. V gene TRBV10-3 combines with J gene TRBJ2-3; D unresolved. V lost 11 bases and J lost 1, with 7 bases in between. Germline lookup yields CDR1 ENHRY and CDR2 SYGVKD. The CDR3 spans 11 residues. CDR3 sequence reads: CAASGTDTQYF. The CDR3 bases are TGTGCCGCCTCGGGCACAGATACGCAGTATTTT.

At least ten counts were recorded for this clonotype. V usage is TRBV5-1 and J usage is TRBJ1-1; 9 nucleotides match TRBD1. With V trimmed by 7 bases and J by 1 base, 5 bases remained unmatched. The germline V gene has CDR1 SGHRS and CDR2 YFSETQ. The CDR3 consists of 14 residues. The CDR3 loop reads CASSGQGPNTEAFF. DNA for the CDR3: TGCGCCAGCTCGGGACAGGGACCGAACACTGAAGCTTTCTTT. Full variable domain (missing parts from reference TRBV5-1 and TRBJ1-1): KAGVTQTPRYLIKTRGQQVTLSCSPISGHRSVSWYQQTPGQGLQFLFEYFSETQRNKGNFPGRFSGRQFSNSRSEMNVSTLELGDSALYLCASSGQGPNTEAFFGQGTRLTVV.